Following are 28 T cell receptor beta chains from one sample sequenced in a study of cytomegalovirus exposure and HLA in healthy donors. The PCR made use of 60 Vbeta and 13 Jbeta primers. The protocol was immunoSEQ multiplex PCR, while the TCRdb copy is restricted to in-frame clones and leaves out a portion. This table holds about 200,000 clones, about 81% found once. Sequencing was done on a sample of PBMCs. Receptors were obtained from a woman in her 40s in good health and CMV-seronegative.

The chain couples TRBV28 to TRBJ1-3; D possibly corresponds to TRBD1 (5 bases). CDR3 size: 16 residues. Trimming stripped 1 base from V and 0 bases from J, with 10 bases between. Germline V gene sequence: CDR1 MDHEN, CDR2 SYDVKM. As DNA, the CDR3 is TGTGCCAGCAGTTTATTTGGGGCAGGCTCTGGAAACACCATATATTTT. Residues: CASSLFGAGSGNTIYF.

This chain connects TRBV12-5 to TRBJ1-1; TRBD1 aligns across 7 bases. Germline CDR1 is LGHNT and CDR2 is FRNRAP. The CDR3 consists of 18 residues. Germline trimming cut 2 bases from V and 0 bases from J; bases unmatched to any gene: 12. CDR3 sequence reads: CASGLKSGTDRMNTEAFF. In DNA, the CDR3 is TGTGCTAGTGGTTTGAAGAGTGGGACAGACCGTATGAACACTGAAGCTTTCTTT.

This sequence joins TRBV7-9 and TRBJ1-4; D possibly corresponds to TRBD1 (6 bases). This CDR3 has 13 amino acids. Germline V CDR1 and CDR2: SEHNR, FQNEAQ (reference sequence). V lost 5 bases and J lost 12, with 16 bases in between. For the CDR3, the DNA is TGTGCCAGCAGCCCACACAGGGCGGCGGAACTGTTTTTT. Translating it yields CASSPHRAAELFF.

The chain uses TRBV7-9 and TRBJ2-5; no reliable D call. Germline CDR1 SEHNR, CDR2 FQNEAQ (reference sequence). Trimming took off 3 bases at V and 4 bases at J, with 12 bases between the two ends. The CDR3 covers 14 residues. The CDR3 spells CASSLVLVGETQYF. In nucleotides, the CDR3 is TGTGCCAGCAGCTTGGTGCTAGTGGGAGAGACCCAGTACTTC.

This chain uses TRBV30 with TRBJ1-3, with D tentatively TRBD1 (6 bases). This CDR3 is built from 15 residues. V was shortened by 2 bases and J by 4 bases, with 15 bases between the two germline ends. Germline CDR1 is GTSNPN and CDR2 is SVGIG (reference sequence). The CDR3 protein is CAWSWTESSGNTIYF. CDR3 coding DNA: TGTGCCTGGAGTTGGACAGAATCGTCGGGAAACACCATATATTTT.

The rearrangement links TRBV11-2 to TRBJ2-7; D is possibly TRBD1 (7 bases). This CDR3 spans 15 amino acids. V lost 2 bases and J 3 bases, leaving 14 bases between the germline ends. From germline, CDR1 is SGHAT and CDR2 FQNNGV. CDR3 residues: CASSLSQGGFYEQYF. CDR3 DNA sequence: TGTGCCAGCAGCTTAAGTCAGGGGGGTTTCTACGAGCAGTACTTC.

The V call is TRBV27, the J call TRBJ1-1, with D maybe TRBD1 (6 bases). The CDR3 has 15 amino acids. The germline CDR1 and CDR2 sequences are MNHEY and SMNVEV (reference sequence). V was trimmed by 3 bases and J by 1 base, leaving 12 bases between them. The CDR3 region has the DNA TGTGCCAGCAGTTTCCGACAGGAGAAGAACACTGAAGCTTTCTTT. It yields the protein CASSFRQEKNTEAFF.

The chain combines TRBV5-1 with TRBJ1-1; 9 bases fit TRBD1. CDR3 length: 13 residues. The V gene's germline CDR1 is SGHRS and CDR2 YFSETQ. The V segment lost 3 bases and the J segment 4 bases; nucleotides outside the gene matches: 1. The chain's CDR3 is CASSWDRATEAFF. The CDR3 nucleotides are TGCGCCAGCAGCTGGGACAGGGCCACTGAAGCTTTCTTT.

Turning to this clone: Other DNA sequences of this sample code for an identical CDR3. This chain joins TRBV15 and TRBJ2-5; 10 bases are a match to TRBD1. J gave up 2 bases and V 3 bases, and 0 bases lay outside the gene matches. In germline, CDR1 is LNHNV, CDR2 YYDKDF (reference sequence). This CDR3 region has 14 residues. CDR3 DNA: TGTGCCACCAGCAGGGACAGGGGGCAAGAGACCCAGTACTTC. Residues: CATSRDRGQETQYF.

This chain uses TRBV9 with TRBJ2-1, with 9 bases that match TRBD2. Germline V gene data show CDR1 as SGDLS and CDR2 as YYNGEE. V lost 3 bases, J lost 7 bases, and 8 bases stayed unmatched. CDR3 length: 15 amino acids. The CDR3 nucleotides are TGTGCCAGCAGCGCCCCGGCGGGAGGGGAGAATGAGCAGTTCTTC. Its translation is CASSAPAGGENEQFF.

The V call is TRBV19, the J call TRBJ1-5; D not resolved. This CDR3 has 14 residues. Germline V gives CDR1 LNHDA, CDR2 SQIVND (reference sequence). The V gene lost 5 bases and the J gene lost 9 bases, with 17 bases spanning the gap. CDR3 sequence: CASSPEGLVRPQHF. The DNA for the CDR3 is TGTGCCAGTAGTCCCGAGGGCCTCGTTCGGCCCCAGCATTTT.

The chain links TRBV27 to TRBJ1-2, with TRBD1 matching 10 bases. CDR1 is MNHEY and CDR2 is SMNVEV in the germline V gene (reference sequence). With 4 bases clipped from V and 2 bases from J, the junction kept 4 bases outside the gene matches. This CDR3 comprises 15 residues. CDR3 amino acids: CASSSPGQGNYGYTF. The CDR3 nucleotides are TGTGCCAGCAGTTCCCCGGGACAGGGGAACTATGGCTACACCTTC.

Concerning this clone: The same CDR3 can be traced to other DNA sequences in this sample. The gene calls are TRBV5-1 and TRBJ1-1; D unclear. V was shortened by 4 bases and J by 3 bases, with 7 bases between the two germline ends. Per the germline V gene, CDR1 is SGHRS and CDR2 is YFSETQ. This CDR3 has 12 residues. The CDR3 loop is CASSLGDTEAFF. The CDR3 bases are TGCGCCAGCAGCCTCGGGGACACTGAAGCTTTCTTT.

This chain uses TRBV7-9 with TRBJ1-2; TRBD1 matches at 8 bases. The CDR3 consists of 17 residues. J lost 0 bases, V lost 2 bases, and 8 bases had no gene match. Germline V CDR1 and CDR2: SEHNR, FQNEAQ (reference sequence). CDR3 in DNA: TGTGCCAGCAGCTTAACGACAGGGGCTTACCCTAACTATGGCTACACCTTC. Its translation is CASSLTTGAYPNYGYTF. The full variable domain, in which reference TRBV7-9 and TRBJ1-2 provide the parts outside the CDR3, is DTGVSQNPRHKITKRGQNVTFRCDPISEHNRLYWYRQTLGQGPEFLTYFQNEAQLEKSRLLSDRFSAERPKGSFSTLEIQRTEQGDSAMYLCASSLTTGAYPNYGYTFGSGTRLTVV.

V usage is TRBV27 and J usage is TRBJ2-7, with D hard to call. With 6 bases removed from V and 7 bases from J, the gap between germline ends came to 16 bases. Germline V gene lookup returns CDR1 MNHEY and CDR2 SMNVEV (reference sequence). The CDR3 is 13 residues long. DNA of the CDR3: TGTGCCAGCAGCCGTGAGCCTCCCCGGGAGCAGTACTTC. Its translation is CASSREPPREQYF.

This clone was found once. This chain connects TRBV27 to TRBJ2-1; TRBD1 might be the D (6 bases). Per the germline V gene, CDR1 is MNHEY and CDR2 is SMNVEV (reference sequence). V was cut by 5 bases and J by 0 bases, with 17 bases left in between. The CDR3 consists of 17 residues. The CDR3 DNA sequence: TGTGCCAGCAGTCCCCCACGGACAGCCTACTCCTACAATGAGCAGTTCTTC. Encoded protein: CASSPPRTAYSYNEQFF.

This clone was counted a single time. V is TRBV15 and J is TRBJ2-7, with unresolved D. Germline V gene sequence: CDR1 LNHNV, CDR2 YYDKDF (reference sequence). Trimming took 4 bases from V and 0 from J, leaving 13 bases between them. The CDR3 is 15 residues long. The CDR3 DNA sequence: TGTGCCACCAGCAACCCCACCCCGAGCTCCTACGAGCAGTACTTC. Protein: CATSNPTPSSYEQYF.

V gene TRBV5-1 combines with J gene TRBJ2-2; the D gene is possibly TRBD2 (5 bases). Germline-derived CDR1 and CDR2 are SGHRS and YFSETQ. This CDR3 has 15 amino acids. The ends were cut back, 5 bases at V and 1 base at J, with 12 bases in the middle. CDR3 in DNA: TGCGCCAGCAGGAGGGTCTTCCTGAACACCGGGGAGCTGTTTTTT. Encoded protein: CASRRVFLNTGELFF.

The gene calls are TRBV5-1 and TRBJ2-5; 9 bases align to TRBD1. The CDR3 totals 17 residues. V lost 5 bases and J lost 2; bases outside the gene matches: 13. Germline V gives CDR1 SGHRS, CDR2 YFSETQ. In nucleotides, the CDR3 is TGCGCCAGCAGTCCGGGTATCGGGACAGGGATACAAGAGACCCAGTACTTC. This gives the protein CASSPGIGTGIQETQYF.

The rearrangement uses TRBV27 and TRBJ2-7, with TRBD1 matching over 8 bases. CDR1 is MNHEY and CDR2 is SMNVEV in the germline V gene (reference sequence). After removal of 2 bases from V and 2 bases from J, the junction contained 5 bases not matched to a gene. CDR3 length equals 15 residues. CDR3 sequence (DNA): TGTGCCAGCAGTTTAAGAACAGGGGGACCCTACGAGCAGTACTTC. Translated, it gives CASSLRTGGPYEQYF.

The DNA for the CDR3 is TGCGCCAGCAGCCTCCTAGCGGACACTGAAGCTTTCTTT. This gives the protein CASSLLADTEAFF. The J gene is TRBJ1-1, the V gene TRBV4-1, with no clear D. V dropped 4 bases and J dropped 3 bases, with 9 bases sitting between them. This CDR3 has 13 residues. Germline V gene data show CDR1 as MGHRA and CDR2 as YSYEKL.

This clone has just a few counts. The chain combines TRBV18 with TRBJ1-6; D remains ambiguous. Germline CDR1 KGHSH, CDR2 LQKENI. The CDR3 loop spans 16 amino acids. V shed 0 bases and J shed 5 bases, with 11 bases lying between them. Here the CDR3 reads CASSPPSRGDNSPLHF. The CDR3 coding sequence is TGTGCCAGCTCACCACCGAGTCGGGGAGATAATTCACCCCTCCACTTT.

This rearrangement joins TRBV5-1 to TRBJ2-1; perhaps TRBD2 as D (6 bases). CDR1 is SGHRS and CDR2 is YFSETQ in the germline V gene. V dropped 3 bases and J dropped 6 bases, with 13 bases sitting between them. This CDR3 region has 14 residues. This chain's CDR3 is CASSWGDPTNEQFF. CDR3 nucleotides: TGCGCCAGCAGCTGGGGGGACCCTACCAATGAGCAGTTCTTC.

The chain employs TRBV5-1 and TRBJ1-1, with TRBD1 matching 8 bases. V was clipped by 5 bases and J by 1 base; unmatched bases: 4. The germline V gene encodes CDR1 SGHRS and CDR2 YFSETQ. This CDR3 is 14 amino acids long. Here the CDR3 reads CASSRTGPNTEAFF. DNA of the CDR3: TGCGCCAGCAGTCGGACAGGGCCGAACACTGAAGCTTTCTTT.

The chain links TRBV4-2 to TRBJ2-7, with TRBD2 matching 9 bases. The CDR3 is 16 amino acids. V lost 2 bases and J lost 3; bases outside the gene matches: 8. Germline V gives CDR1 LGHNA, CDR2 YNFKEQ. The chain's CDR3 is CASSQTASGTLYEQYF. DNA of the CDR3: TGTGCCAGCAGCCAAACAGCTAGCGGGACCCTCTACGAGCAGTACTTC.

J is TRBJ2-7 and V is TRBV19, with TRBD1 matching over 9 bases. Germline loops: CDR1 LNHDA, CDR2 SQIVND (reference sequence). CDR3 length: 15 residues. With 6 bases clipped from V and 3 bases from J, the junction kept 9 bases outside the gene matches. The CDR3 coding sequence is TGTGCCAGTAGAAGTACCGGGACAGGGAACTACGAGCAGTACTTC. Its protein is CASRSTGTGNYEQYF.

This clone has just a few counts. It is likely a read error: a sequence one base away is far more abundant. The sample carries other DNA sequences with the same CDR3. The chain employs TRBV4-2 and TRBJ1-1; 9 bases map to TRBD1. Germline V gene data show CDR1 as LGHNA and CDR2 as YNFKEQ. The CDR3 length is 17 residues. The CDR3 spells CASSQITGGSPGTEAFF. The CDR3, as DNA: TGTGCCAGTAGCCAAATTACAGGGGGCTCTCCGGGTACTGAAGCTTTCTTT.

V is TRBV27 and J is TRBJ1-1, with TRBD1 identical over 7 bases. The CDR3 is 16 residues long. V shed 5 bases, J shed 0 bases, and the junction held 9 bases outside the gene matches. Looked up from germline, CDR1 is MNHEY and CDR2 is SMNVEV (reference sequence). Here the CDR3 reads CASSPTTGTVNTEAFF. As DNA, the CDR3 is TGTGCCAGCAGTCCGACAACCGGGACAGTGAACACTGAAGCTTTCTTT.